This TCR beta chain derives from a study of T cell repertoires in cytomegalovirus infection. MiXCR was run by TCRdb on the reads, yielding one entry per CDR3 protein. The sample lists 490,000 or so distinct CDR3 sequences, 10% to 12% occurring once. Study observations and caveats: Predominance within the ex vivo response was attributable to HLA-C-restricted CMV-specific TCR beta clonotypes.

This clonotype has at least ten counts. Antigen: not known. CDR3 length: 14 amino acids. V lost 5 bases to trimming and J lost 7 bases, with 14 bases between them. Germline loops: CDR1 SGHVS, CDR2 FQNEAQ. The chain uses TRBV7-8 and TRBJ1-4, with D possibly TRBD1 on 5 matching bases. Sequenced material: PBMCs. The sequence came from a human donor in good health (CMV status not recorded). Some clones in this sample may be carry-over from other donors' samples. DNA for the CDR3: TGTGCCAGCAGCCCTCGGGGAAGGGGTGAAAAACTGTTTTTT. Encoded protein: CASSPRGRGEKLFF.